Each of the 21 T cell receptor beta chains below was sequenced from the same sample in a study of blood T cell repertoires in COVID-19. Sequencing used immunoSEQ multiplex PCR; TCRdb keeps in-frame clones, though not all of them. Of more than 350,000 clones in the sample, 80% to 90% were seen once. Material for sequencing was peripheral blood. These TCRs come from a woman aged 30 to 39 with COVID-19, enrolled during active disease.

V usage is TRBV4-3 and J usage is TRBJ2-2; D uncertain. This CDR3 has 14 amino acids. The germline gives CDR1 LGHNA, CDR2 YSLEER. Trimming took 3 bases from V and 0 from J, leaving 5 bases between them. CDR3 in DNA: TGCGCCAGCAGCCACCAGGCGAACACCGGGGAGCTGTTTTTT. Its protein product is CASSHQANTGELFF.

This rearrangement joins TRBV5-5 to TRBJ1-5; D is unclear. This CDR3 contains 14 residues. V was pared by 0 bases and J by 10 bases, with 14 bases between. Germline lookup yields CDR1 SGHKS and CDR2 YYEKEE (reference sequence). Here the CDR3 DNA reads TGTGCCAGCAGCTTGGACAGATCGAACGACCCCCAGCATTTT. This codes for CASSLDRSNDPQHF.

This clone occurred a few times. The chain has TRBV13 and TRBJ2-1; D perhaps matches TRBD2 (5 bases). The V end lost 2 bases, the J end lost 0 bases, and 8 bases lay between the germline ends. This CDR3 region has 15 residues. The germline V gene has CDR1 PRHDT and CDR2 FYEKMQ (reference sequence). The CDR3 DNA sequence: TGTGCCAGCAGCTTACTAGCCAGCTCCTACAATGAGCAGTTCTTC. This encodes CASSLLASSYNEQFF.

J is TRBJ1-2 and V is TRBV4-1; possible D gene TRBD1, 5 bases. Trimming took off 0 bases at V and 4 bases at J, with 9 bases between the two ends. The germline gives CDR1 MGHRA, CDR2 YSYEKL. CDR3 length equals 14 residues. The CDR3 DNA is TGCGCCAGCAGCCAAGAAGGGGCCCGCTATGGCTACACCTTC. The encoded protein is CASSQEGARYGYTF.

The chain recombines TRBV27 with TRBJ2-3; D ambiguous. Germline V CDR1 and CDR2: MNHEY, SMNVEV (reference sequence). Deletions cut 2 bases from V and 4 bases from J, with 7 bases between. The CDR3 consists of 13 residues. DNA of the CDR3: TGTGCCAGCAGTTTAGTTGTCGCAGATACGCAGTATTTT. Its protein is CASSLVVADTQYF.

This clone was seen once. The chain's CDR3 is CASREQPGDYEQYF. The CDR3 DNA reads TGTGCCAGCAGGGAGCAACCAGGGGATTACGAGCAGTACTTC. This rearrangement joins TRBV6-5 to TRBJ2-7; D perhaps matches TRBD1 (6 bases). V gave up 6 bases and J gave up 4 bases, with 16 bases separating them. The germline V gene has CDR1 MNHEY and CDR2 SVGAGI. The CDR3 runs 14 residues.

This rearrangement joins TRBV24-1 to TRBJ2-5; the match to TRBD2 covers 9 bases. The V gene end was trimmed by 1 base and the J gene end by 5 bases; junction bases not matched to a gene: 7. CDR3 length: 16 amino acids. CDR1 KGHDR and CDR2 SFDVKD come from the germline V gene. The CDR3 bases are TGTGCCACCAGTGATTTCAGCGGGGGGCTGCCGGAGACCCAGTACTTC. Its protein product is CATSDFSGGLPETQYF.

The V gene is TRBV2, the J gene TRBJ2-7; tentatively, D is TRBD2 (7 bases). The germline V gene has CDR1 SNHLY and CDR2 FYNNEI. The CDR3 has 15 residues. V lost 7 bases to trimming and J lost 0 bases, with 16 bases between them. CDR3 sequence (DNA): TGTGCCAGCATGGGAGGGGGGACGCGCTCCTACGAGCAGTACTTC. Protein: CASMGGGTRSYEQYF.

V usage is TRBV18 and J usage is TRBJ1-2; D gene unclear. The CDR3 has 17 amino acids. V lost 6 bases to trimming and J lost 0 bases, with 20 bases between them. Per the germline V gene, CDR1 is KGHSH and CDR2 is LQKENI. The CDR3 spells CASSPEVGSPANYGYTF. Written as DNA, the CDR3 is TGTGCCAGCTCCCCAGAGGTGGGGAGTCCAGCTAACTATGGCTACACCTTC.

The chain couples TRBV15 to TRBJ2-3; the D gene is possibly TRBD1 (5 bases). The CDR3 spans 17 residues. V gave up 0 bases and J gave up 4 bases, with 17 bases separating them. CDR1 is LNHNV and CDR2 is YYDKDF in the germline V gene (reference sequence). CDR3 nucleotides: TGTGCCACCAGCAGAGATCGGCAGGGAATGCCCCCAGATACGCAGTATTTT. As protein: CATSRDRQGMPPDTQYF.

The chain couples TRBV6-5 to TRBJ1-2, with D unclear. Trimming shortened V by 7 bases and J by 4 bases, and 13 bases separated the two germline ends. Germline CDR1 and CDR2: MNHEY and SVGAGI. CDR3 length equals 13 residues. Written as DNA, the CDR3 is TGTGCCAGCATCAGAGGCCCGCTCTATGGCTACACCTTC. It codes for CASIRGPLYGYTF.

This clone has just a few counts. CDR3 bases: TGCGCCAGCAGCCAAGGGTACGGACTTATCCCCGATGAGCAGTTCTTC. Its translation: CASSQGYGLIPDEQFF. V and J are TRBV4-3 and TRBJ2-1; tentatively, D is TRBD2 (5 bases). Germline assignment: CDR1 LGHNA and CDR2 YSLEER. The CDR3 sequence is 16 residues long. V lost 1 base, J lost 8 bases, and 18 bases lay in between.

The V gene is TRBV3-1 (or the pseudogene TRBV3-2), the J gene TRBJ2-1, with 14 positions matching TRBD2. Germline lookup yields CDR1 LGHDT and CDR2 YNNKEL (reference sequence). V lost 3 bases to trimming and J lost 0 bases; unmatched junction nucleotides: 10. This CDR3 is 20 amino acids long. The CDR3 sequence is CASSQGLAGAGGSSYNEQFF. In nucleotides, the CDR3 is TGTGCCAGCAGCCAGGGACTAGCGGGGGCAGGGGGCAGCTCCTACAATGAGCAGTTCTTC.

This chain connects TRBV19 to TRBJ1-2, with D possibly being TRBD1 (6 bases). The CDR3 has 12 amino acids. Trimming removed 5 bases at V and 7 bases at J, with 11 bases between. Germline V gene data show CDR1 as LNHDA and CDR2 as SQIVND (reference sequence). The CDR3 bases are TGTGCCAGTAGTCCCCGAGGGGGTGGCTACACCTTC. It is translated as CASSPRGGGYTF.

This clone came up once. The chain carries TRBV2 and TRBJ2-2, with D possibly TRBD2 on 6 matching bases. Germline values: CDR1 SNHLY, CDR2 FYNNEI. With 5 bases removed from V and 1 base from J, the gap between germline ends came to 14 bases. The CDR3 spans 16 residues. This chain's CDR3 is CASSWRGMENTGELFF. CDR3 nucleotides: TGTGCCAGCAGTTGGAGGGGCATGGAGAACACCGGGGAGCTGTTTTTT.

The rearrangement links TRBV24-1 to TRBJ2-3; 11 positions agree with TRBD2. This CDR3 has 16 amino acids. With 5 bases clipped from V and 5 bases from J, the junction kept 8 bases outside the gene matches. Germline loops: CDR1 KGHDR, CDR2 SFDVKD. CDR3 residues: CATSVIAGGGQDTQYF. The CDR3 DNA is TGTGCCACCAGTGTCATAGCGGGGGGGGGTCAAGATACGCAGTATTTT.

This sequence joins TRBV10-3 and TRBJ2-3, with 12 nucleotides matching TRBD1. V dropped 0 bases and J dropped 6; count of bases not matched to a gene: 7. CDR3 size: 17 residues. Germline V gives CDR1 ENHRY, CDR2 SYGVKD. The CDR3 sequence: CAISESSGQGAWDTQYF. The CDR3 DNA sequence: TGTGCCATCAGTGAGTCATCGGGACAGGGGGCCTGGGATACGCAGTATTTT.

V is TRBV2 and J is TRBJ1-2; 7 nucleotides agree with TRBD1. The CDR3 is 15 residues long. The junction had 7 bases not matched to a gene; V was cut back by 6 bases and J by 0 bases. Germline V gene sequence: CDR1 SNHLY, CDR2 FYNNEI. CDR3 sequence: CASRPRDSPNYGYTF. The CDR3 bases are TGTGCCAGCAGACCTAGGGACAGTCCTAACTATGGCTACACCTTC.

V is TRBV27 and J is TRBJ1-6; TRBD1 matches 9 bases. The germline V gene has CDR1 MNHEY and CDR2 SMNVEV (reference sequence). V dropped 6 bases and J dropped 8; count of bases not matched to a gene: 8. The CDR3 runs to 15 residues. The CDR3, as DNA: TGTGCCAGCAGCCCCCTGGACAGGGGATATTCACCCCTCCACTTT. It encodes CASSPLDRGYSPLHF.

The chain carries TRBV28 and TRBJ1-1; TRBD1 is a possible D gene (5 bases). This CDR3 spans 11 amino acids. The germline V gene encodes CDR1 MDHEN and CDR2 SYDVKM. Trimming pared 5 bases from V and 8 bases from J, leaving 9 bases between. Written as DNA, the CDR3 is TGTGCCAGCAGTCCCAGGGTAGAAGCTTTCTTT. It is translated as CASSPRVEAFF.

This clone was seen once. The chain carries TRBV15 and TRBJ1-1; D may be TRBD1 (5 bases). The CDR3 is 16 residues long. Trimming took 3 bases from V and 1 from J, leaving 15 bases between them. The germline CDR1 and CDR2 sequences are LNHNV and YYDKDF (reference sequence). The chain's CDR3 is CATSSGSAGRNTEAFF. The CDR3 DNA follows: TGTGCCACCAGCAGCGGTTCGGCAGGGCGGAACACTGAAGCTTTCTTT.